There are many counts of the clone carrying this TCR beta chain. Its target is unknown. In the library, individual cDNA molecules carried attached unique molecular identifiers. TCRdb reprocessed the 5' RACE reads with MiXCR, giving one entry per CDR3 protein. Seen here are some 96,000 distinct CDR3 sequences, less than 15% observed once, and the top ten hold under 2.5%. Between the trimmed V and J ends, which lost 6 bases and 4 bases, there was a span of 15 bases. Germline-derived CDR1 and CDR2 are MNHEY and SMNVEV (reference sequence). The CDR3 is 14 amino acids. This entry belongs to a study of early T cells in non-severe SARS-CoV-2 infection. Study-level points and caveats: Matching against VDJdb likely underestimated virus-specific expansions, favoring anti-spike CD8.

The chain carries TRBV27 and TRBJ1-1; no clear D gene. This sequence originates from an adult who was a healthcare worker with PCR-confirmed SARS-CoV-2 infection or an uninfected control (not recorded which). Sample: whole blood. The CDR3, as DNA: TGTGCCAGCAGGGATTACAAAGGTGGCACTGAAGCTTTCTTT. As protein: CASRDYKGGTEAFF.